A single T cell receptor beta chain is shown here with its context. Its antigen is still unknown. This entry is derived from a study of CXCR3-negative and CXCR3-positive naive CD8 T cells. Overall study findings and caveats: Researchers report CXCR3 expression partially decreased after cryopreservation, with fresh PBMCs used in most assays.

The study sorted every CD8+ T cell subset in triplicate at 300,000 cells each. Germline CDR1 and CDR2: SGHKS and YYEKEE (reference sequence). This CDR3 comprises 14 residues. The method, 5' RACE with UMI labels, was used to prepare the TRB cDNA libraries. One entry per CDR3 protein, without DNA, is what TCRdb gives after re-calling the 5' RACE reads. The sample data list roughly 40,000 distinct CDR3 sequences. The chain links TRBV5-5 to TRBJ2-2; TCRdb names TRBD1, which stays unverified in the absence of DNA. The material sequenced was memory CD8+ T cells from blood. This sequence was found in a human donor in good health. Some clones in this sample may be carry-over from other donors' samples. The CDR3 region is CASSEGQNTGELFF.